This T cell receptor (beta chain) originates from a study of blood T cell repertoires in COVID-19. In the study overall: Sites in the United States, Italy and Spain provided acute and convalescent COVID-19 samples.

On this clone itself: Since a much larger clone is just one base distant, this may be a read error.

Per the authors' pipeline: The assay estimated nucleated cells by amplifying reference gene primers. Profiling relied on immunoSEQ multiplex PCR, and the TCRdb table lists in-frame clones only, not all of them. That table furnishes V, J and clone size, whereas the DNA furnished D and trimming. Of approximately 240,000 clones in the sample, about nine tenths were seen once. The participants were between about 18 and 90 years old and came from 20 to 30 US areas. The germline V gene has CDR1 SGHNT and CDR2 YYREEE (reference sequence). Unmatched junction bases numbered 0, after V lost 4 bases and J lost 0 bases. The CDR3 has 14 amino acids.

Sequenced input: PBMCs or T cells enriched from blood (not recorded which). This sequence originates from a woman aged 45 to 65 in a cohort exposed to, infected with or recovered from COVID-19 (not recorded which). The chain employs TRBV5-4 and TRBJ2-1; TRBD2 matches at 8 bases. CDR3 sequence: CASSRGGSYNEQFF. The DNA of the CDR3 is TGTGCCAGCAGCCGGGGGGGCTCCTACAATGAGCAGTTCTTC.